This T cell receptor beta chain was identified in a study of blood T cell repertoires in COVID-19. As for the study in general: Both acute and convalescent COVID-19 samples were obtained from the United States, Italy and Spain. PBMCs, B-cell-depleted T cells, or T cells were the source of the cDNA or gDNA that made up the material.

This clone was detected only once. CDR3 length: 14 amino acids. V was clipped by 2 bases and J by 3 bases; unmatched bases: 3. Germline V CDR1 and CDR2: MNHNS, SASEGT. Authors' analysis steps: Amplification with reference gene primers provided the estimates of nucleated cell counts. Method: immunoSEQ multiplex PCR; TCRdb's copy keeps in-frame clones and lacks some. The V and J calls and clone size were taken over from that table, and D and trimming were inferred from the DNA. The sample shows 350,000 to 550,000 clones, approximately 90% of them seen only once. This chain joins TRBV6-1 and TRBJ2-7; 8 nucleotides match TRBD1. This receptor was obtained from a young woman with acute or convalescent COVID-19. The specimen was peripheral blood. The CDR3 here is CASSELDRGYEQYF. The CDR3 nucleotides are TGTGCCAGCAGTGAACTTGACAGGGGCTACGAGCAGTACTTC.